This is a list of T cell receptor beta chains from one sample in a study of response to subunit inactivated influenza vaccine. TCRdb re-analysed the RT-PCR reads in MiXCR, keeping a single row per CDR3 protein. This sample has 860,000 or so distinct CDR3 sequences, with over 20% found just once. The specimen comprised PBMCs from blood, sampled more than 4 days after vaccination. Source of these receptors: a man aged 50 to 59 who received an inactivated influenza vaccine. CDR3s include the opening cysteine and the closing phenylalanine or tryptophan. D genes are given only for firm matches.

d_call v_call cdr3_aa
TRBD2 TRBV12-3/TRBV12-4 CASSPGLTSAEQFF
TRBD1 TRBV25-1 CATTGQGERTNEKLFF
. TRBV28 CASSNTYSAQYF
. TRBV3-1 CASSQVSGDSPLHF
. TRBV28 CASSRPPNTDTQYF
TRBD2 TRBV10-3 CAISEELAGGPVNEQFF
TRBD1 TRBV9 CASNRDRRASTDTQYF
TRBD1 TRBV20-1 CSAYETGAISDTIYF
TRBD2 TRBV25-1 CASAIAGSLDTQYF
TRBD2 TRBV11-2 CASSLVLLAGAHTDTQYF
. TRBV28 CASSFVPSSYNEQFF
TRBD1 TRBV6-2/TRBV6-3 CASVDRRTDTQYF
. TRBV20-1 CSASGGLNNEQFF
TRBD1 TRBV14 CASSGTGGVDYEQYF
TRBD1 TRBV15 CATSREQGKGNQPQHF
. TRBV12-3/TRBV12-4 CASSLQVTSYEQYF
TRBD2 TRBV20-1 CSASRTSGGSSYEQYF
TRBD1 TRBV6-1 CASRPGQKGTEAFF
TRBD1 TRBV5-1 CASSLAGTGSSNYGYTF
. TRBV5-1 CASSLAVGNTIYF
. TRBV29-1 CSGNGGPNYGYTF
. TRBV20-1 CSASVGSNEQFF
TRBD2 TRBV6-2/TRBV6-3 CASSYGLAGGWLTVGNEQFF
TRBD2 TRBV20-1 CRAGGSLYTQYF
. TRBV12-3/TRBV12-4 CASSLEGEGNQPQHF
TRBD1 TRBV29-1 CSAGGTEISIAGYTF
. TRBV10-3 CAISEGVTEAFF
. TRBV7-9 CASSHTGSYEQYF
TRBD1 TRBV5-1 CASSPQGGLDTEAFF
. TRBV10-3 CAISEPGETQYF
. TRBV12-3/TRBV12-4 CASSFSRGWGNEQFF
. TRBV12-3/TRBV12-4 CASSTRSGLFF